This entry lists 31 T cell receptor beta chains sequenced from one sample in a study of identical twins. TCRdb analysed the 5' RACE reads with MiXCR anew, one entry per CDR3 protein. In the table there are about 890,000 distinct CDR3 sequences, approximately 13% of which are singletons. The same sample was also studied in work on yellow fever vaccine responses in identical twins.

Sequencing was carried out using PBMCs. The source is a young woman in good health.

There are a few counts of this clonotype. The V gene is TRBV10-3, the J gene TRBJ1-2; D not resolved. CDR1 and CDR2 (germline): ENHRY, SYGVKD. Trimming pared 7 bases from V and 7 bases from J, leaving 13 bases between. The CDR3 has 12 amino acids. The CDR3 sequence: CAITPDWRGYTF. In DNA form, the CDR3 reads TGTGCCATCACTCCGGACTGGCGTGGCTACACCTTC.

This clonotype was found a few times. The chain employs TRBV6-6 and TRBJ2-1; TRBD2 matches 8 bases. Trimming at V came to 5 bases and at J to 7 bases, leaving 4 bases not matched to a gene. Germline V gene data show CDR1 as MNHNY and CDR2 as SVGAGI (reference sequence). The CDR3 is 13 amino acids. The CDR3 DNA reads as TGTGCCAGCAGTATCGGGGGGGGGAATGAGCAGTTCTTC. It yields the protein CASSIGGGNEQFF.

This clonotype turned up a few times. The CDR3, as DNA: TGCAGTGCTAGAGATCCCGCGGGACTCTACACAGATACGCAGTATTTT. This translates into CSARDPAGLYTDTQYF. The chain couples TRBV20-1 to TRBJ2-3; the D gene is possibly TRBD2 (6 bases). V was pared by 0 bases and J by 2 bases, with 15 bases between. The germline V gene has CDR1 DFQATT and CDR2 SNEGSKA (reference sequence). The CDR3 spans 16 residues.

At least ten counts were recorded for this clonotype. V gene TRBV5-5 combines with J gene TRBJ2-7; 9 bases match TRBD1. The junction had 5 bases not matched to a gene; V was cut back by 4 bases and J by 3 bases. Germline CDR1 is SGHKS and CDR2 is YYEKEE (reference sequence). The CDR3 spans 14 residues. In nucleotides, the CDR3 is TGTGCCAGCAGCCCGGGACAGGGACACTACGAGCAGTACGTC. Encoded protein: CASSPGQGHYEQYV.

The chain carries TRBV28 and TRBJ2-7, with D possibly matching TRBD1 (5 bases). The germline gives CDR1 MDHEN, CDR2 SYDVKM. Trimming took 6 bases from V and 1 from J, leaving 19 bases between them. The CDR3 contains 16 residues. The CDR3 coding sequence is TGTGCCAGCAGCTTACAGGTATACCGCTATTCCTACGAGCAGTACTTC. Its protein product is CASSLQVYRYSYEQYF.

This clonotype has a count of ten or more. The CDR3 DNA sequence: TGTGCCAGCAGTTTCATGGGGCGGGAGGTTAATGAGCAGTTCTTC. Its translation: CASSFMGREVNEQFF. The J gene is TRBJ2-1, the V gene TRBV12-3 or TRBV12-4; TRBD2 agrees at 8 bases. Losses at the gene ends were 3 bases for V and 7 bases for J; bases not matched to a gene: 8. The CDR3 loop spans 15 amino acids.

The sample holds a few counts of this clonotype. The chain employs TRBV5-5 and TRBJ2-7, with D perhaps being TRBD1 or TRBD2 (5 bases each). V shed 0 bases and J shed 6 bases, with 7 bases lying between them. CDR1 SGHKS and CDR2 YYEKEE come from the germline V gene (reference sequence). The CDR3 sequence is 12 residues long. In DNA form, the CDR3 reads TGTGCCAGCAGCTTGGCCGGGGCCGAGCAGTACGTC. This encodes CASSLAGAEQYV.

Note on this clonotype: One end of the junction does not line up with germline, which may come from a read error. CDR3 coding DNA: TGCTGTGCCCCGGGGACCCCCGGTAGGGTAGAGACCCAGTACTTC. This translates into CCAPGTPGRVETQYF. The chain uses TRBV20-1 and TRBJ2-5; the D call may be TRBD1 or TRBD2 (5 bases each). This CDR3 region has 15 residues. Looked up from germline, CDR1 is DFQATT and CDR2 is SNEGSKA (reference sequence).

This chain connects TRBV28 to TRBJ2-7, with 9 bases matching TRBD1. Germline loops: CDR1 MDHEN, CDR2 SYDVKM. Trimming took 5 bases from V and 2 from J; bases not matched to a gene: 4. There are 14 residues in the CDR3. The CDR3: CASSGRTGAYEQYF. The DNA for the CDR3 is TGTGCCAGCAGTGGGAGGACAGGGGCCTACGAGCAGTACTTC. The variable domain in full, completed from reference TRBV28 and TRBJ2-7, reads DVKVTQSSRYLVKRTGEKVFLECVQDMDHENMFWYRQDPGLGLRLIYFSYDVKMKEKGDIPEGYSVSREKKERFSLILESASTNQTSMYLCASSGRTGAYEQYFGPGTRLTVT.

Many counts were recorded for this clonotype. The chain employs TRBV5-1 and TRBJ2-2, with D perhaps given as TRBD1 or TRBD2 (5 bases each). V lost 4 bases to trimming and J lost 2 bases, with 15 bases between them. Germline V gives CDR1 SGHRS, CDR2 YFSETQ. The CDR3 covers 16 residues. CDR3 residues: CASSRGWGSNTGELFF. As DNA, the CDR3 is TGCGCCAGCAGCCGGGGCTGGGGCTCAAACACCGGGGAGCTGTTTTTT.

This clonotype came up a few times. CDR3: CASSEVITAGANVLTF. CDR3 sequence (DNA): TGTGCCAGCAGTGAGGTCATTACAGCGGGGGCCAACGTCCTGACTTTC. The rearrangement links TRBV2 to TRBJ2-6; D is unresolved. CDR1 SNHLY and CDR2 FYNNEI come from the germline V gene. CDR3 length: 16 amino acids. V was trimmed by 3 bases and J by 4 bases, leaving 13 bases between them.

This clonotype was counted a few times. The chain couples TRBV7-6 to TRBJ2-7; D is unresolved. Germline CDR1 SGHVS, CDR2 FNYEAQ. Trimming shortened V by 5 bases and J by 2 bases, and 13 bases separated the two germline ends. The CDR3 contains 14 residues. Here the CDR3 reads CASSLVDEPYEQYF. CDR3 sequence (DNA): TGTGCCAGCAGCCTCGTAGACGAACCCTACGAGCAGTACTTC.

In its sample, this clonotype was seen a few times. CDR3 nucleotide sequence: TGCAGCGTTGAAGCGGCCAACTATGGCTACACCTTC. Its translation: CSVEAANYGYTF. The V gene is TRBV29-1, the J gene TRBJ1-2, with unresolved D. V was shortened by 1 base and J by 2 bases, with 5 bases between the two germline ends. CDR1 and CDR2 (germline): SQVTM, ANQGSEA. The CDR3 contains 12 residues.

This clonotype showed up just a few times. V is TRBV2 and J is TRBJ2-7; no clear D gene. CDR1 is SNHLY and CDR2 is FYNNEI in the germline V gene. The CDR3 runs to 13 residues. Trimming cost V 6 bases and J 4 bases, with 13 bases left between them. The CDR3 DNA reads TGTGCCAGCAGACGGGCTAGTAATTACGAGCAGTACTTC. This sequence encodes CASRRASNYEQYF.

Written as DNA, the CDR3 is TGTGCCAGCAGTTTACCACAACCCTATGGCTACACCTTC. Translating gives CASSLPQPYGYTF. The gene calls are TRBV28 and TRBJ1-2, with D unresolved. Trimming took off 2 bases at V and 4 bases at J, with 8 bases between the two ends. CDR1 MDHEN and CDR2 SYDVKM come from the germline V gene. The CDR3 totals 13 residues.

The chain recombines TRBV20-1 with TRBJ2-7; the D call may be TRBD1 or TRBD2 (5 bases each). The V gene lost 3 bases and the J gene lost 4 bases, with 7 bases spanning the gap. CDR1 is DFQATT and CDR2 is SNEGSKA in the germline V gene (reference sequence). The CDR3 consists of 11 residues. The CDR3 DNA reads as TGCAGTGCTAGGGGGGTTTACGAGCAGTACGTC. Encoded protein: CSARGVYEQYV.

There are a few counts of this clonotype. The V and J genes are TRBV12-3 or TRBV12-4 and TRBJ1-2; 7 nucleotides match TRBD1. The CDR3 is 15 amino acids. The ends lost 5 bases at V and 2 bases at J; junction bases unmatched: 8. DNA of the CDR3: TGTGCCAGCAGTGCATGGGACAGACTAAACTATGGCTACACCTTC. Its protein is CASSAWDRLNYGYTF.

The chain links TRBV7-9 to TRBJ2-5; no firm D call. Germline V gene data show CDR1 as SEHNR and CDR2 as FQNEAQ (reference sequence). Trimming left V 0 bases short and J 2 bases short, with 10 bases between. The CDR3 totals 15 residues. DNA for the CDR3: TGTGCCAGCAGCTTAGCTTTCGAGCGACAAGAGACCCAGTACTTC. Its translation: CASSLAFERQETQYF.

J is TRBJ2-1 and V is TRBV29-1, with 8 nucleotides matching TRBD2. This CDR3 spans 15 amino acids. V lost 2 bases and J lost 7; bases outside the gene matches: 10. The germline V gene has CDR1 SQVTM and CDR2 ANQGSEA. CDR3 sequence (DNA): TGCAGCGTTGAACCCCCAGCGGGAGATCGGAATGAGCAGTTCTTC. This sequence encodes CSVEPPAGDRNEQFF.

Only a few counts were recorded for this clonotype. The chain links TRBV11-2 to TRBJ2-1; D remains ambiguous. This CDR3 has 14 residues. Trimming shortened V by 5 bases and J by 7 bases, and 15 bases separated the two germline ends. Germline lookup yields CDR1 SGHAT and CDR2 FQNNGV. The chain's CDR3 is CASSPTPVGNEQFF. CDR3 sequence (DNA): TGTGCCAGCAGCCCCACCCCAGTTGGGAATGAGCAGTTCTTC. Using reference TRBV11-2 and TRBJ2-1 for the parts outside the CDR3, the full variable domain is EAGVAQSPRYKIIEKRQSVAFWCNPISGHATLYWYQQILGQGPKLLIQFQNNGVVDDSQLPKDRFSAERLKGVDSTLKIQPAKLEDSAVYLCASSPTPVGNEQFFGPGTRLTVL.

As DNA, the CDR3 is TGTGCCAGCAGTTCGGGTAGCGGGGGAAGGGTGGCCCAGTACTTC. Translation gives CASSSGSGGRVAQYF. The gene calls are TRBV28 and TRBJ2-5; 9 positions match TRBD2. Losses at the gene ends were 4 bases for V and 9 bases for J; bases not matched to a gene: 12. Germline CDR1 is MDHEN and CDR2 is SYDVKM. The CDR3 is 15 amino acids.

J is TRBJ2-1 and V is TRBV3-1; D is unresolved. This CDR3 contains 15 residues. Trimming shortened V by 0 bases and J by 2 bases, and 8 bases separated the two germline ends. In germline, CDR1 is LGHDT, CDR2 YNNKEL (reference sequence). The CDR3 DNA reads as TGTGCCAGCAGCCAAGACCAGGTTGCCTACAATGAGCAGTTCTTC. It specifies CASSQDQVAYNEQFF.

This clonotype occurred a few times. The chain joins TRBV28 to TRBJ1-1, with D maybe TRBD1 (5 bases). CDR3 length: 12 amino acids. Germline V lookup: CDR1 MDHEN, CDR2 SYDVKM. V shed 4 bases and J shed 9 bases, with 12 bases lying between them. CDR3 coding DNA: TGTGCCAGCAGTTGGGGGTTGGGGCAAGCTTTCTTT. The encoded protein is CASSWGLGQAFF.

This clonotype was seen more than once but under ten times. The chain employs TRBV20-1 and TRBJ2-7, with D perhaps TRBD1 (5 bases). Germline V gene lookup returns CDR1 DFQATT and CDR2 SNEGSKA (reference sequence). Trimming left V 3 bases short and J 6 bases short, with 15 bases between. The CDR3 extends over 13 amino acids. CDR3 DNA: TGCAGTGCTAGCCAAGGGGTTTTTGTCGAGCAGTACTTC. Protein product: CSASQGVFVEQYF.

V gene TRBV12-5 combines with J gene TRBJ1-2; tentative D call: TRBD1 (6 bases). The CDR3 has 12 residues. Germline V CDR1 and CDR2: LGHNT, FRNRAP. Trimming took 6 bases from V and 8 from J, leaving 13 bases between them. CDR3 DNA sequence: TGTGCTAGTGGGGACAGTGCTGGAGGCTACACCTTC. This sequence encodes CASGDSAGGYTF.

This clonotype was observed a handful of times. The J gene is TRBJ2-7, the V gene TRBV2; D gene uncertain. CDR1 and CDR2 from the germline V gene are SNHLY and FYNNEI. CDR3 length: 13 residues. Trimming cost V 6 bases and J 1 base, with 10 bases left between them. This CDR3 is CASRNSISYEQYV. In DNA, the CDR3 is TGTGCCAGCAGGAACAGCATTTCCTACGAGCAGTACGTC.

In this sample, this clonotype turned up a few times. The chain couples TRBV29-1 to TRBJ2-1, with 8 bases fitting TRBD2. Trimming removed 4 bases from V and 6 bases from J; junction bases left unmatched: 14. The CDR3 has 16 residues. The germline gives CDR1 SQVTM, CDR2 ANQGSEA. In nucleotides, the CDR3 is TGCAGCGTTGGTCTACTAGCGGAGGTTTCTCTCAATGAGCAGTTCTTC. Its protein is CSVGLLAEVSLNEQFF.

The chain recombines TRBV7-2 with TRBJ1-4, with 8 bases matching TRBD1. CDR1 and CDR2 from the germline V gene are SGHTA and FQGNSA. Trimming took 1 base from V and 7 from J; bases not matched to a gene: 5. The CDR3 has 15 residues. The CDR3 spells CASSLGTGTREKLFF. The DNA for the CDR3 is TGTGCCAGCAGCTTAGGGACAGGGACCCGTGAAAAACTGTTTTTT.

This clonotype was seen a handful of times. The gene calls are TRBV19 and TRBJ1-5; D call uncertain. Germline lookup yields CDR1 LNHDA and CDR2 SQIVND (reference sequence). The CDR3 is 14 amino acids. Trimming took 6 bases from V and 0 from J, leaving 9 bases between them. CDR3 sequence reads: CASSVVSSNQPQHF. CDR3 DNA: TGTGCCAGTAGCGTGGTCAGTAGCAATCAGCCCCAGCATTTT.

The chain recombines TRBV5-1 with TRBJ2-5, with unresolved D. The V gene's germline CDR1 is SGHRS and CDR2 YFSETQ. With 5 bases removed from V and 0 bases from J, the gap between germline ends came to 8 bases. CDR3 length: 13 residues. The CDR3 region is CASSTPNQETQYF. CDR3 nucleotides: TGCGCCAGCAGTACACCCAACCAAGAGACCCAGTACTTC. Full variable domain (missing parts from reference TRBV5-1 and TRBJ2-5): KAGVTQTPRYLIKTRGQQVTLSCSPISGHRSVSWYQQTPGQGLQFLFEYFSETQRNKGNFPGRFSGRQFSNSRSEMNVSTLELGDSALYLCASSTPNQETQYFGPGTRLLVL.

This clonotype has more than one count but fewer than ten. The chain combines TRBV2 with TRBJ2-7; 10 nucleotides line up with TRBD2. With 7 bases clipped from V and 5 bases from J, the junction kept 11 bases outside the gene matches. This CDR3 region has 15 residues. Germline-derived CDR1 and CDR2 are SNHLY and FYNNEI. Here the CDR3 DNA reads TGTGCCAGCATTGGTCTAGCGGGAGTTGACAACGAGCAGTACTTC. Its protein product is CASIGLAGVDNEQYF.